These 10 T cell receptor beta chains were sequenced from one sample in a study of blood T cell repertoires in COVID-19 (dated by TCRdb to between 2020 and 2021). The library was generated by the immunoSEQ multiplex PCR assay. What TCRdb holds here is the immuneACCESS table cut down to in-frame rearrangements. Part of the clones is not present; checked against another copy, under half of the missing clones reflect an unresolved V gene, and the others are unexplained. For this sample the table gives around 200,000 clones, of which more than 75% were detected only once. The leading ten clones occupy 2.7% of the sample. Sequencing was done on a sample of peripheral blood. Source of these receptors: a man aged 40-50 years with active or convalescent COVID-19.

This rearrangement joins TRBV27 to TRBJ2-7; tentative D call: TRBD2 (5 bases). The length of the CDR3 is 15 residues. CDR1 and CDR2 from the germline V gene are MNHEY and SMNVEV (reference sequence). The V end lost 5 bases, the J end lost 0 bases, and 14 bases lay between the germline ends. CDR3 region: CASSPDRGSSYEQYF. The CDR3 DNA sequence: TGTGCCAGCAGTCCCGATCGGGGATCCTCCTACGAGCAGTACTTC.

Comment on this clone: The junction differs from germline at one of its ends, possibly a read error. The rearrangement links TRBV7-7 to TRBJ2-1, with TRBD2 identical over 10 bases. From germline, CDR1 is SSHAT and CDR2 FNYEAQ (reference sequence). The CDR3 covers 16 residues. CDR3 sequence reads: CASSLSSGGAYNEQFF. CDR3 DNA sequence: TGTGCTAGCAGCCTGTCGAGCGGGGGGGCATACAATGAGCAGTTCTTC.

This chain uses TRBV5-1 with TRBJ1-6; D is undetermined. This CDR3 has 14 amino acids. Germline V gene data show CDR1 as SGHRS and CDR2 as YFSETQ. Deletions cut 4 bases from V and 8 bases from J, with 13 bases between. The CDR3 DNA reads TGCGCCAGCAGCAAAGTTGAAGAGGATTCACCCCTCCACTTT. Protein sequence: CASSKVEEDSPLHF.

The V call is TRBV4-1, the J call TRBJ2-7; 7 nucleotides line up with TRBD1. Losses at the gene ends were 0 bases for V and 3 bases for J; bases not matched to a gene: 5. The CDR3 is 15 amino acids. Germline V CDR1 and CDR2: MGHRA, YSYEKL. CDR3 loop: CASSQDRDSLYEQYF. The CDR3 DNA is TGCGCCAGCAGCCAAGATCGGGACAGCCTCTACGAGCAGTACTTC.

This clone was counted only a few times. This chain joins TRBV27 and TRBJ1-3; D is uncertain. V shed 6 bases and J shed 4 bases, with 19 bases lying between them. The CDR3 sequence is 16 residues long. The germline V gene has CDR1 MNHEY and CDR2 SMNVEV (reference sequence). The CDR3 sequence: CASSPLRAALGNTIYF. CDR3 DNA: TGTGCCAGCAGCCCTCTCCGCGCGGCGCTCGGAAACACCATATATTTT.

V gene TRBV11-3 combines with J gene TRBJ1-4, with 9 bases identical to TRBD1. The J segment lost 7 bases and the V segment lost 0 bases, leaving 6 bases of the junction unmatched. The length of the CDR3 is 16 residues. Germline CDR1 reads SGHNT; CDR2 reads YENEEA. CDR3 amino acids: CASSLDGGQGSEKLFF. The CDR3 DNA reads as TGTGCCAGCAGCTTAGATGGGGGACAGGGATCTGAAAAACTGTTTTTT.

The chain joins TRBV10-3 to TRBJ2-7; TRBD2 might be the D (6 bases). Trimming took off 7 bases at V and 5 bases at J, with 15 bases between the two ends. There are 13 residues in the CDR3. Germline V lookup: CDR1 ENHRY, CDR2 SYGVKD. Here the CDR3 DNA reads TGTGCCATCAAGGGACTCCTGGACCACGAGCAGTACTTC. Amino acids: CAIKGLLDHEQYF.

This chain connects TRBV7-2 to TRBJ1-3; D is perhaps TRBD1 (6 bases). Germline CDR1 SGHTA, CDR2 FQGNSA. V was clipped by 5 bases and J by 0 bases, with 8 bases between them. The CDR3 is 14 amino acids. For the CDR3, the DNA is TGTGCCAGCAGCCAGGGGTCCTCTGGAAACACCATATATTTT. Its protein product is CASSQGSSGNTIYF.

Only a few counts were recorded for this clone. Here the CDR3 reads CASSLGRSNTEAFF. The CDR3 nucleotides read TGTGCCAGCAGCTTAGGAAGGAGCAACACTGAAGCTTTCTTT. The chain has TRBV7-2 and TRBJ1-1; D remains ambiguous. Germline CDR1 and CDR2: SGHTA and FQGNSA. The CDR3 length is 14 residues. Trimming removed 1 base from V and 2 bases from J, with 8 bases in between.

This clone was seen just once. CDR3 in amino acids: CASSLAAGQTGELFF. CDR3 DNA sequence: TGCGCCAGCAGCTTGGCGGCGGGGCAAACCGGGGAGCTGTTTTTT. The chain uses TRBV5-1 and TRBJ2-2, with a weak D call TRBD2 (6 bases). This CDR3 has 15 amino acids. Germline V CDR1 and CDR2: SGHRS, YFSETQ. V gave up 0 bases and J gave up 5 bases, with 11 bases separating them. Full variable domain (rest looked up from reference TRBV5-1 and TRBJ2-2): KAGVTQTPRYLIKTRGQQVTLSCSPISGHRSVSWYQQTPGQGLQFLFEYFSETQRNKGNFPGRFSGRQFSNSRSEMNVSTLELGDSALYLCASSLAAGQTGELFFGEGSRLTVL.